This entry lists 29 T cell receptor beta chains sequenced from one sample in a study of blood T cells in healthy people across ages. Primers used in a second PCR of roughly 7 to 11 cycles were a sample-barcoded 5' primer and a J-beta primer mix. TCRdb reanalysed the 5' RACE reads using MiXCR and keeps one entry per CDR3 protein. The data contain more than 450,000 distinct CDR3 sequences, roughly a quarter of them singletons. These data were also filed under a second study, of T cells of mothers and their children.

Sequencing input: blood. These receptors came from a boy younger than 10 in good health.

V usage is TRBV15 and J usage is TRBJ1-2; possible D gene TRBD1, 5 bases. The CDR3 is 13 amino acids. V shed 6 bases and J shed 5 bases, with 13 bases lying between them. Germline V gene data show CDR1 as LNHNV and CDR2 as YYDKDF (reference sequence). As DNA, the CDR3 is TGTGCCACCAGTACTGCGGGGCCATATGGCTACACCTTC. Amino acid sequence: CATSTAGPYGYTF. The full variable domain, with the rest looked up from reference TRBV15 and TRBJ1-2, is DAMVIQNPRYQVTQFGKPVTLSCSQTLNHNVMYWYQQKSSQAPKLLFHYYDKDFNNEADTPDNFQSRRPNTSFCFLDIRSPGLGDTAMYLCATSTAGPYGYTFGSGTRLTVV.

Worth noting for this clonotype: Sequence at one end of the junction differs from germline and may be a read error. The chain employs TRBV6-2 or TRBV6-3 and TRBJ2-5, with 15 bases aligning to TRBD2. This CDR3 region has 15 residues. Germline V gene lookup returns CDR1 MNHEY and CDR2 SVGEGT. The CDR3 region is CASRGRGTSGRWTFF. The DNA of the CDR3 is TGTGCCAGCAGAGGCCGGGGGACTAGCGGGAGGTGGACGTTCTTC.

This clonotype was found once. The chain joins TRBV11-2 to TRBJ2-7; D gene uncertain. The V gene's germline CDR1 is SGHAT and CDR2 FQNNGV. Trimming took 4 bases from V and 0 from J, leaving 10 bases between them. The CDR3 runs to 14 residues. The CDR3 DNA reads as TGTGCCAGCAGCTCGGTCGGAGCCTCCTACGAGCAGTACTTC. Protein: CASSSVGASYEQYF.

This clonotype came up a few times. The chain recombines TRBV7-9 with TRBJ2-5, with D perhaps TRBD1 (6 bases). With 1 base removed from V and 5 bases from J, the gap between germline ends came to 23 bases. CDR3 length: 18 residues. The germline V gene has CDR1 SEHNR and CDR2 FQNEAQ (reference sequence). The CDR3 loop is CASSLDGWDIMIQETQYF. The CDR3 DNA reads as TGTGCCAGCAGCTTAGATGGTTGGGACATAATGATACAGGAGACCCAGTACTTC.

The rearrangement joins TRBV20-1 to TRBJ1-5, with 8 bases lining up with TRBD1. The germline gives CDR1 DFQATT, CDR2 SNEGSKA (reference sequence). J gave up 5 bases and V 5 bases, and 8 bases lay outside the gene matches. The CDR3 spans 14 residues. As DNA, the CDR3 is TGCAGTGCTCGGGCGACAGGGGACTATCAGCCCCAGCATTTT. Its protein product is CSARATGDYQPQHF.

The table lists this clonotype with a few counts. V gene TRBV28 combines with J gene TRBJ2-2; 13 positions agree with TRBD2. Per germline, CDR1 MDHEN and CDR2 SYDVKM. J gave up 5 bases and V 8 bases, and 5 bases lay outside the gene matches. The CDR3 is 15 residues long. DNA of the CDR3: TGTGCCAGCCTCCCGGGACTAGCGGGGACCGGGGAGCTGTTTTTT. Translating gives CASLPGLAGTGELFF.

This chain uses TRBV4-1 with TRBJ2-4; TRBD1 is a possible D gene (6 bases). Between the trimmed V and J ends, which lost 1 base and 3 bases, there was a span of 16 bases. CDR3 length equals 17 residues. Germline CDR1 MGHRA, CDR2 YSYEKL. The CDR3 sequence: CASSQGWGRWVKNIQYF. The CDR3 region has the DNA TGCGCCAGCAGCCAAGGATGGGGGCGCTGGGTCAAAAACATTCAGTACTTC.

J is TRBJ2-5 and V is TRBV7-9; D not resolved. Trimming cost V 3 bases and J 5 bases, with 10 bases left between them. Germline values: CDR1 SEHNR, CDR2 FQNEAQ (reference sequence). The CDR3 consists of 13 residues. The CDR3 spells CASSLAQRETQYF. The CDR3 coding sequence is TGTGCCAGCAGCTTGGCCCAAAGGGAGACCCAGTACTTC.

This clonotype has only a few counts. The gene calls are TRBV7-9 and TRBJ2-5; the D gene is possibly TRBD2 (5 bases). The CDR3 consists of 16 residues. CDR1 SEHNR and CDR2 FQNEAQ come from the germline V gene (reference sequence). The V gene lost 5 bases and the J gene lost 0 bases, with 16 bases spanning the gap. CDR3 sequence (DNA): TGTGCCAGCAGCCCCCCCGGCCCAGCGGACCAAGAGACCCAGTACTTC. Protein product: CASSPPGPADQETQYF.

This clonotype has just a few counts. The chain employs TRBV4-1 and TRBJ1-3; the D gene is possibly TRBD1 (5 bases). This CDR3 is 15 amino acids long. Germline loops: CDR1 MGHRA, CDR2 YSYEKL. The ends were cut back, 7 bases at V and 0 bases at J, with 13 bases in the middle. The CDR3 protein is CASTTGDLSGNTIYF. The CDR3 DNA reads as TGCGCCAGCACCACGGGGGATCTCTCTGGAAACACCATATATTTT.

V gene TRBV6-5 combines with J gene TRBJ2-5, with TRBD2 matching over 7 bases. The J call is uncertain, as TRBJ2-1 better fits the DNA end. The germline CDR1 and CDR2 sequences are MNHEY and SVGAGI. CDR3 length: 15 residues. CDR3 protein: CASSYSAGAGNEQFF. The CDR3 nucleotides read TGTGCCAGCAGTTACTCCGCGGGAGCAGGCAATGAGCAGTTCTTC.

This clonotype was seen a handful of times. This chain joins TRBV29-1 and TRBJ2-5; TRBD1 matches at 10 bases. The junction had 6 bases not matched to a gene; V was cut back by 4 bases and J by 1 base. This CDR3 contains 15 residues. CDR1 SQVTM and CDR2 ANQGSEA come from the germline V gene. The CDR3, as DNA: TGCAGCGTTGGTCCGACAGGGGGCCGCCAAGAGACCCAGTACTTC. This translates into CSVGPTGGRQETQYF.

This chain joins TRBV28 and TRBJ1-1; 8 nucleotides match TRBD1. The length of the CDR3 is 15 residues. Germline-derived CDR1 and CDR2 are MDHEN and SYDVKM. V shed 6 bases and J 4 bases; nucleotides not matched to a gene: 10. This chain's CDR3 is CASSSPGQVGTEAFF. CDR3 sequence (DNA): TGTGCCAGCAGCTCGCCGGGACAGGTTGGCACTGAAGCTTTCTTT.

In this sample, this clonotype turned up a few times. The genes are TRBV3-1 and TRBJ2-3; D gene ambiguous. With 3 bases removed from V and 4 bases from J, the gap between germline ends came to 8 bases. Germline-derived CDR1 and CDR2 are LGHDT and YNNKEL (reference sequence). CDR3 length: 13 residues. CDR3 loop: CASSQAAPDTQYF. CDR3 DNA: TGTGCCAGCAGCCAGGCAGCGCCAGATACGCAGTATTTT.

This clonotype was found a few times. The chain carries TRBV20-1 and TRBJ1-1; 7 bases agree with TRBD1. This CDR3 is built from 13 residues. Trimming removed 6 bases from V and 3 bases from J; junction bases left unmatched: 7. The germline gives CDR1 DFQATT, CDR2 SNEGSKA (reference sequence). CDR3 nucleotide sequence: TGCAGTGCCAGGGACAGTGGATACACTGAAGCTTTCTTT. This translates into CSARDSGYTEAFF.

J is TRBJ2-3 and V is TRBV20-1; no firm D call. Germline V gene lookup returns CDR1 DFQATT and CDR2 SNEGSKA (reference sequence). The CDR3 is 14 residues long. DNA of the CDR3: TGCAGGGCCCTATGGTGGGGTAGCACAGATACGCAGTATTTT. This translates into CRALWWGSTDTQYF.

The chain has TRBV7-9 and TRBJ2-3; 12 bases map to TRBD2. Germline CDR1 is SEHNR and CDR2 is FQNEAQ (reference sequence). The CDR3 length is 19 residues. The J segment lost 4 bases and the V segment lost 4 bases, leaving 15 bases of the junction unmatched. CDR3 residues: CASSYTGLAGGPRPDTQYF. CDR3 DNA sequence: TGTGCCAGCAGCTACACCGGGCTAGCGGGAGGGCCGCGTCCAGATACGCAGTATTTT.

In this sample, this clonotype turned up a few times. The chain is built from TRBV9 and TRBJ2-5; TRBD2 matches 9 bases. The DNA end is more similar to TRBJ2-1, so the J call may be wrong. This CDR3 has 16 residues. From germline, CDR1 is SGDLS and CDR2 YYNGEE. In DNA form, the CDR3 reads TGTGCCAGCAGCGTAGTTGGCGGGGGGGCCGGCGATGAGCAGTTCTTC. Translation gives CASSVVGGGAGDEQFF.

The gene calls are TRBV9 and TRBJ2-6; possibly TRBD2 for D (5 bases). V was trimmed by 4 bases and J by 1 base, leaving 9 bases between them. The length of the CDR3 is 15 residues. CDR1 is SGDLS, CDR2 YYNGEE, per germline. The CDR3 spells CASSKRISGANVLTF. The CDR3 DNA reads TGTGCCAGCAGCAAGCGGATTTCTGGGGCCAACGTCCTGACTTTC.

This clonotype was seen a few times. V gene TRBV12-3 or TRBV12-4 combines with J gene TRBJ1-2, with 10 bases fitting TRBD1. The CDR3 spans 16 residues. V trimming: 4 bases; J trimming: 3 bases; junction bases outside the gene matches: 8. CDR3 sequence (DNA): TGTGCCAGCAGTTCGCGGACAGGGGGAAGTGACTATGGCTACACCTTC. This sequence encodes CASSSRTGGSDYGYTF.

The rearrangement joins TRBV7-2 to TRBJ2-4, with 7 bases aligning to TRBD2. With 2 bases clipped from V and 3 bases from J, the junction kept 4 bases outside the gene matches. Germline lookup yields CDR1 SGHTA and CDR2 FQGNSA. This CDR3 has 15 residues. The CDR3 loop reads CASSLWREFKNIQYF. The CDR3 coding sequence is TGTGCCAGCAGCTTATGGCGGGAGTTCAAAAACATTCAGTACTTC.

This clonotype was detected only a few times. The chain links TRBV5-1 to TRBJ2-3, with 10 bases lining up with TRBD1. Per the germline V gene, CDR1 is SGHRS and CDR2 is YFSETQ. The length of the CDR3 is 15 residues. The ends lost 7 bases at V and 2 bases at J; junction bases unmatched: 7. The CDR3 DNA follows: TGCGCCAGCGGAGAGACAGGGGGCCCCACAGATACGCAGTATTTT. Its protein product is CASGETGGPTDTQYF.

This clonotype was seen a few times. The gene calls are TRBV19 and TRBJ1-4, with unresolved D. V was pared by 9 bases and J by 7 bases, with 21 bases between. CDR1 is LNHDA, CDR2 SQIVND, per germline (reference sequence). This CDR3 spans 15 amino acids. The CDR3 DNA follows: TGTGCCAGCTCGTCGAGTCGCGAACCTGGTGAAAAACTGTTTTTT. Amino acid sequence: CASSSSREPGEKLFF.

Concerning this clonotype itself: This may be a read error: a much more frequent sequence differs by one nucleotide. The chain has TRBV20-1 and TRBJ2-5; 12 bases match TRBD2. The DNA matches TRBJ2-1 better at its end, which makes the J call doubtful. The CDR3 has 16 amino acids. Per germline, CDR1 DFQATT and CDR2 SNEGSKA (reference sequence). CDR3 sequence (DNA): TGCAGTGCTAGAGCTCGCCTAGCGGGGGGGGACAATGAGCAGTTCTTC. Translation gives CSARARLAGGDNEQFF.

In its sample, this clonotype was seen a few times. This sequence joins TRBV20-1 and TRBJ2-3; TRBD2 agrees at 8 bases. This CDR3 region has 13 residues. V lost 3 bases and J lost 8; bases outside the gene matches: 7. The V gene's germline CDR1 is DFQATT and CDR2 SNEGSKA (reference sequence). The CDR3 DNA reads TGCAGTGCTAGGGATGGACTAGCCGGTACGCAGTATTTT. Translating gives CSARDGLAGTQYF.

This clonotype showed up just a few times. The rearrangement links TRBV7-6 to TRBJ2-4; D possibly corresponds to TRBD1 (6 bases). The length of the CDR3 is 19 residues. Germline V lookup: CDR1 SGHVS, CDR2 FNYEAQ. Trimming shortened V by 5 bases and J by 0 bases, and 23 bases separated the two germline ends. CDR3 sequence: CASSPYLAGATIAKNIQYF. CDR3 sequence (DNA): TGTGCCAGCAGCCCTTATCTGGCAGGGGCGACGATAGCCAAAAACATTCAGTACTTC.

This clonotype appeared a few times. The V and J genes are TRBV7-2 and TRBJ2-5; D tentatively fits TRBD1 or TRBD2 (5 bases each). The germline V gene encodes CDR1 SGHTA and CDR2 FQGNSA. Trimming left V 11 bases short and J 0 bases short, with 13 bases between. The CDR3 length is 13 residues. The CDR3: CAGGGSYQETQYF. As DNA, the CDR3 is TGTGCCGGGGGTGGGTCGTACCAAGAGACCCAGTACTTC.

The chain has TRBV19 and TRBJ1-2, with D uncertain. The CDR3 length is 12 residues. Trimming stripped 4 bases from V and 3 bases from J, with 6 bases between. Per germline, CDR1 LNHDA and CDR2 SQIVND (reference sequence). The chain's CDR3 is CASSNGYYGYTF. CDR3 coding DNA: TGTGCCAGTAGTAATGGATACTATGGCTACACCTTC.

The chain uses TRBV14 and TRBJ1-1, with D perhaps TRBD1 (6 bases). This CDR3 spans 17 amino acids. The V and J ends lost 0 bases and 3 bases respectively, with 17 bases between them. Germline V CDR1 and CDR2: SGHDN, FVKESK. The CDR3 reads CASSQEVDSGRYTEAFF. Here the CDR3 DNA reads TGTGCCAGCAGCCAAGAGGTGGACAGTGGACGGTACACTGAAGCTTTCTTT.